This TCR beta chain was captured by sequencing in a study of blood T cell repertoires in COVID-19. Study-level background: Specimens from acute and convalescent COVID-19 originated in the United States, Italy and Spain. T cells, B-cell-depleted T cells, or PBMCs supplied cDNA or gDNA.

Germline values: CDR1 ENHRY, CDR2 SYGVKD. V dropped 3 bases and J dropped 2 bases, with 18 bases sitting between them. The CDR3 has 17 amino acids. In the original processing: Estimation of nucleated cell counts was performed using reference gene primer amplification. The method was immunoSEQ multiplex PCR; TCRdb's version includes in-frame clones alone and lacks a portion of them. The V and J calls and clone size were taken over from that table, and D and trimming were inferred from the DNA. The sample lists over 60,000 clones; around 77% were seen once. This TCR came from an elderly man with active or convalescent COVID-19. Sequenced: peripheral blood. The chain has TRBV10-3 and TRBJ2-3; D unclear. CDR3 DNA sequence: TGTGCCATCAGTGACCGAGTCGAGGCCCTAACCACAGATACGCAGTATTTT. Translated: CAISDRVEALTTDTQYF.